Included here is one T cell receptor (beta chain) sequence, with context. Its matching antigen is unknown. A single base separates this from a much larger clone, so it may be a read error. The data originate from a study of regulatory T cells in long-lasting Graves disease. This sample's time point: persistent/refractory GD, antithyroid drugs over 5 years with positive TRAb. Preparation of the TCR library used RNA extracted from PBMCs. The patients were enrolled through endocrinology in Xi'an, China. Combining iRepertoire HTBI primers with Arm-PCR of CDR3 regions, the authors built TCR beta libraries. Original data processing: Overall, samples carried roughly 60 TRBV and over 12 TRBJ segments. Using its own MiXCR run on the multiplex PCR reads, TCRdb lists one record per CDR3 protein. TCRdb, rather than the study authors, made the V and J calls. The sample shows more than 350,000 distinct CDR3 sequences, about 21% of them seen only once.

CDR1 ENHRY and CDR2 SYGVKD come from the germline V gene. The length of the CDR3 is 17 residues. Study conclusions and caveats: Sharing of public clonotypes was greater in persistent patients (roughly 2,900) than in new patients (around 930). Researchers examined only peripheral blood and not thyroid tissue.

This receptor was taken from a female donor with Graves disease. V gene TRBV10-3 combines with J gene TRBJ2-5; D assignment may be TRBD1 or TRBD2 (6 bases each). The source was peripheral blood mononuclear cells (PBMCs), collected when the disease was refractory, from a patient treated with antithyroid drugs. For the CDR3, the DNA is TGTGCCACAGAGGCTCTGGGGGCAGCGGGCTTACAAGGGACCCAGTACTTC. It translates to CATEALGAAGLQGTQYF.